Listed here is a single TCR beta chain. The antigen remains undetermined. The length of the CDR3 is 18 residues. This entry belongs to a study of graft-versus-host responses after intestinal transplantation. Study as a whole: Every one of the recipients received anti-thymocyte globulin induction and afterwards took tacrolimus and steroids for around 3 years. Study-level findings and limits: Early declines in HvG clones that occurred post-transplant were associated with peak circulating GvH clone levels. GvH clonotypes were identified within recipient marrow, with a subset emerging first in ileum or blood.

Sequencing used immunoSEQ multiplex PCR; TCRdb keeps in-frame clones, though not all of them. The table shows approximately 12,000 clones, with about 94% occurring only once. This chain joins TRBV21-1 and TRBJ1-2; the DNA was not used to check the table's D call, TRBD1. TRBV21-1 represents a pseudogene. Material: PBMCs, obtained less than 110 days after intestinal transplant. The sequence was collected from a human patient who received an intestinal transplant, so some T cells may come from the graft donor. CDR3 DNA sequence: TGTGCCAGCAGCAAAGAGAAGACACAGCCGTTCGGCGACTATGGCTACACCTTC. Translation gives CASSKEKTQPFGDYGYTF.